This T cell receptor beta chain was sequenced for a study of regulatory T cells in long-lasting Graves disease. The study, taken as a whole, reports: Favored usage of TRBV28, TRBJ1-2 and TRBJ2-5 was recorded in persistent disease.

Time point noted: newly diagnosed GD, antithyroid drugs for less than 3 months. From RNA extracted from PBMCs, the TCR library was made. With iRepertoire HTBI primers and Arm-PCR of CDR3 regions, TCR beta libraries were built. One entry per CDR3 protein results from TCRdb running MiXCR on the multiplex PCR reads. The sample lists roughly 420,000 distinct CDR3 sequences, 15% to 19% occurring once. This clonotype has a count of ten or more. Its antigen is not known. The CDR3 totals 15 residues. The germline V gene has CDR1 MNHEY and CDR2 SVGAGI. The J segment lost 9 bases and the V segment lost 0 bases, leaving 6 bases of the junction unmatched.

The starting material was peripheral blood mononuclear cells (PBMCs), obtained at new diagnosis, from a patient treated with antithyroid drugs. The receptor was derived from a female donor with Graves disease. J is TRBJ2-1 and V is TRBV6-5; TRBD2 aligns across 9 bases. The CDR3 sequence is CASSYSGAAGGEQFF. The DNA of the CDR3 is TGTGCCAGCAGTTACTCTGGGGCAGCGGGGGGTGAGCAGTTCTTC.